This entry lists 22 T cell receptor beta chains sequenced from one sample in a study of blood T cell repertoires in COVID-19. This table comes from immunoSEQ multiplex PCR, and its TCRdb copy is limited to in-frame clones, with some not included. The sample yields around 64,000 clones, around 83% seen once. The sequencing sample was made of peripheral blood. Source of these receptors: a human donor in a cohort sampled during active COVID-19.

The table lists this clone with a few counts. This chain joins TRBV6-5 and TRBJ1-1, with D tentatively TRBD1 (6 bases). CDR1 MNHEY and CDR2 SVGAGI come from the germline V gene. Deletions cut 5 bases from V and 4 bases from J, with 17 bases between. There are 15 residues in the CDR3. The CDR3 sequence is CASSTEYRVSTEAFF. For the CDR3, the DNA is TGTGCCAGCAGTACTGAATACAGGGTCAGCACTGAAGCTTTCTTT.

V usage is TRBV5-5 and J usage is TRBJ1-3, with D hard to call. The CDR3 covers 15 residues. Per germline, CDR1 SGHKS and CDR2 YYEKEE (reference sequence). The V and J ends lost 4 bases and 0 bases respectively, with 11 bases between them. This CDR3 reads CASSLDFFSGNTIYF. The CDR3 coding sequence is TGTGCCAGCAGCCTAGATTTCTTCTCTGGAAACACCATATATTTT.

In its sample, this clone was seen once. The V call is TRBV5-1, the J call TRBJ1-2; 7 positions agree with TRBD1. The germline CDR1 and CDR2 sequences are SGHRS and YFSETQ. The CDR3 has 14 residues. The ends lost 4 bases at V and 4 bases at J; junction bases unmatched: 7. The CDR3 protein is CASSNNRGGYGYTF. Written as DNA, the CDR3 is TGCGCCAGCAGCAACAACAGGGGCGGCTATGGCTACACCTTC. The whole variable domain, remainder taken from reference TRBV5-1 and TRBJ1-2, is KAGVTQTPRYLIKTRGQQVTLSCSPISGHRSVSWYQQTPGQGLQFLFEYFSETQRNKGNFPGRFSGRQFSNSRSEMNVSTLELGDSALYLCASSNNRGGYGYTFGSGTRLTVV.

V and J are TRBV3-1 (or the pseudogene TRBV3-2) and TRBJ1-1, with a possible D match to TRBD1 (5 bases). This CDR3 contains 15 residues. V lost 3 bases to trimming and J lost 0 bases, with 11 bases between them. CDR1 and CDR2 (germline): LGHDT, YNNKEL (reference sequence). CDR3 DNA: TGTGCCAGCAGCCAGGGACTAACCTTGAACACTGAAGCTTTCTTT. This translates into CASSQGLTLNTEAFF.

The V call is TRBV5-1, the J call TRBJ2-5; TRBD2 might be the D (6 bases). Trimming removed 2 bases at V and 1 base at J, with 15 bases between. Germline assignment: CDR1 SGHRS and CDR2 YFSETQ. The CDR3 is made up of 16 amino acids. CDR3 coding DNA: TGCGCCAGCAGCTTTGGTGGGCGGGGAGGCCAAGAGACCCAGTACTTC. Amino acid sequence: CASSFGGRGGQETQYF.

A few counts support this clone. V gene TRBV5-1 combines with J gene TRBJ1-3, with 9 positions matching TRBD1. V gave up 4 bases and J gave up 1 base; unmatched junction bases: 9. The length of the CDR3 is 17 residues. Germline V gene sequence: CDR1 SGHRS, CDR2 YFSETQ. The CDR3 is CASSAGTGSLSGNTIYF. The CDR3, as DNA: TGCGCCAGCAGCGCCGGGACAGGGTCTTTGTCTGGAAACACCATATATTTT.

In its sample, this clone ranks as medium-sized. The junction does not match germline at one end; this may be a read error. The V gene is TRBV29-1, the J gene TRBJ1-3; TRBD1 agrees at 7 bases. Per germline, CDR1 SQVTM and CDR2 ANQGSEA. CDR3 size: 11 residues. The CDR3 is CSVELRGLQDF. CDR3 nucleotide sequence: TGCAGCGTTGAATTAAGGGGGCTTCAGGATTTT.

The chain has TRBV30 and TRBJ1-6; 7 nucleotides agree with TRBD1. The length of the CDR3 is 14 residues. After removal of 0 bases from V and 5 bases from J, the junction contained 1 base not matched to a gene. Germline V gene sequence: CDR1 GTSNPN, CDR2 SVGIG (reference sequence). The CDR3 protein is CAWSVGTDNSPLHF. CDR3 nucleotides: TGTGCCTGGAGTGTTGGGACAGATAATTCACCCCTCCACTTT.

The chain joins TRBV7-2 to TRBJ2-4; a possible D gene is TRBD2 (5 bases). Germline CDR1 and CDR2: SGHTA and FQGNSA. The V and J ends lost 5 bases and 15 bases respectively, with 23 bases between them. The CDR3 has 14 amino acids. The CDR3 region is CASSATRNPVGVYF. The CDR3 nucleotides are TGTGCCAGCAGCGCCACTAGAAATCCAGTTGGGGTGTACTTC.

This rearrangement joins TRBV30 to TRBJ1-1; 7 bases fit TRBD1. With 0 bases clipped from V and 6 bases from J, the junction kept 7 bases outside the gene matches. The CDR3 has 14 amino acids. Germline lookup yields CDR1 GTSNPN and CDR2 SVGIG (reference sequence). The chain's CDR3 is CAWSVQGGRAEAFF. The CDR3 DNA reads TGTGCCTGGAGTGTACAAGGGGGCAGGGCTGAAGCTTTCTTT.

V is TRBV28 and J is TRBJ1-6; TRBD1 might be the D (5 bases). Trimming removed 11 bases at V and 6 bases at J, with 14 bases between. This CDR3 comprises 13 residues. Germline values: CDR1 MDHEN, CDR2 SYDVKM. The CDR3 DNA sequence: TGTGCCGGCGGGACCGCGGTTAATTCACCCCTCCACTTT. Its protein is CAGGTAVNSPLHF.

V usage is TRBV6-5 and J usage is TRBJ2-1, with 9 bases aligning to TRBD2. The ends lost 5 bases at V and 12 bases at J; junction bases unmatched: 14. The CDR3 is made up of 15 amino acids. Germline V gene lookup returns CDR1 MNHEY and CDR2 SVGAGI. DNA for the CDR3: TGTGCCAGCAGTCCGACTAGCGGCGGACCTCCTCGGCAGTTCTTC. It specifies CASSPTSGGPPRQFF.

The genes are TRBV12-3 or TRBV12-4 and TRBJ2-1; 14 bases line up with TRBD2. The CDR3 consists of 13 residues. J lost 14 bases, V lost 7 bases, and 7 bases had no gene match. The CDR3 spells CASKGTSGGYKFF. CDR3 DNA sequence: TGTGCCAGCAAAGGGACTAGCGGGGGTTACAAGTTCTTC.

The chain has TRBV5-1 and TRBJ2-5; 7 nucleotides line up with TRBD1. In germline, CDR1 is SGHRS, CDR2 YFSETQ. Losses at the gene ends were 0 bases for V and 4 bases for J; bases not matched to a gene: 6. CDR3 length equals 15 residues. The CDR3 reads CASSLAGTVGETQYF. The CDR3 coding sequence is TGCGCCAGCAGCTTGGCCGGGACAGTCGGAGAGACCCAGTACTTC.

This chain links TRBV2 with TRBJ2-3, with 9 bases that match TRBD2. Germline assignment: CDR1 SNHLY and CDR2 FYNNEI. This CDR3 comprises 14 residues. Germline trimming cut 7 bases from V and 2 bases from J; bases unmatched to any gene: 4. CDR3 DNA: TGTGCCAGCAAGAGCGGGGGGTTCACAGATACGCAGTATTTT. Translation gives CASKSGGFTDTQYF.

This clone was observed a few times. The V call is TRBV28, the J call TRBJ2-6, with TRBD1 matching over 9 bases. The CDR3 totals 19 residues. Trimming cost V 4 bases and J 9 bases; bases outside gene matches: 19. Germline V lookup: CDR1 MDHEN, CDR2 SYDVKM. CDR3 bases: TGTGCCAGCAGTTCCGTACAGGGGGCTAGGATGGACTCCCTCAACGTCCTGACTTTC. Protein sequence: CASSSVQGARMDSLNVLTF.

This chain links TRBV6-2 or TRBV6-3 with TRBJ2-5; 12 nucleotides agree with TRBD2. The CDR3 consists of 17 residues. The germline V gene encodes CDR1 MNHEY and CDR2 SVGEGT. With V trimmed by 3 bases and J by 3 bases, 8 bases remained unmatched. The CDR3 loop reads CASSYLDPSGGEETQYF. In nucleotides, the CDR3 is TGTGCCAGCAGTTATTTGGATCCTAGCGGGGGGGAAGAGACCCAGTACTTC.

The gene calls are TRBV5-4 and TRBJ2-7, with no clear D. This CDR3 is built from 14 residues. CDR1 is SGHNT, CDR2 YYREEE, per germline (reference sequence). V was shortened by 4 bases and J by 2 bases, with 13 bases between the two germline ends. The CDR3 spells CASSRASPPYEQYF. Written as DNA, the CDR3 is TGTGCCAGCAGCCGAGCCTCTCCTCCCTACGAGCAGTACTTC.

V and J are TRBV6-5 and TRBJ2-3; 8 bases are a match to TRBD1. Trimming removed 4 bases from V and 4 bases from J; junction bases left unmatched: 4. This CDR3 contains 14 residues. Germline V gives CDR1 MNHEY, CDR2 SVGAGI. CDR3 bases: TGTGCCAGCAGTTCGGGGACAGGTCCAGATACGCAGTATTTT. Translated: CASSSGTGPDTQYF.

This chain connects TRBV4-1 to TRBJ1-1; tentative D call: TRBD1 (6 bases). Per the germline V gene, CDR1 is MGHRA and CDR2 is YSYEKL. The CDR3 loop spans 17 amino acids. Trimming shortened V by 6 bases and J by 7 bases, and 27 bases separated the two germline ends. The CDR3 bases are TGCGCCAGCAGTCCCGGGGGGCCAGGGGTTGGAAAAAATGAAGCTTTCTTT. Amino acid sequence: CASSPGGPGVGKNEAFF.

To note about this clone: The same CDR3 arises from other DNA sequences in this sample as well. The chain carries TRBV7-2 and TRBJ1-2, with D possibly being TRBD1 (5 bases). The V and J ends lost 1 base and 8 bases respectively, with 14 bases between them. The germline gives CDR1 SGHTA, CDR2 FQGNSA. CDR3 size: 14 residues. The CDR3 nucleotides read TGTGCCAGCAGCTTAGATCGGGGGGTGGGGGGCTACACCTTC. Residues: CASSLDRGVGGYTF.

In this sample, this clone turned up once. The chain uses TRBV20-1 and TRBJ2-3, with TRBD2 matching over 14 bases. Germline CDR1 reads DFQATT; CDR2 reads SNEGSKA (reference sequence). The ends lost 3 bases at V and 8 bases at J; junction bases unmatched: 7. The CDR3 runs 15 residues. The CDR3 nucleotides read TGCAGTGCTAGTGACGGACTAGCGGGAGGAGGTACGCAGTATTTT. It yields the protein CSASDGLAGGGTQYF.